This TCR beta chain appears in the sequencing data of a study of technical replicates of blood from several donors. The assay was immunoSEQ multiplex PCR, and TCRdb's table has in-frame clones only and misses some. The sample contains some 69,000 clones, approximately 88% of which appear only once. This clone has just one count. Trimming pared 2 bases from V and 2 bases from J, leaving 4 bases between. The length of the CDR3 is 13 residues. Germline V gene lookup returns CDR1 SGDLS and CDR2 YYNGEE. Material: PBMCs. The V and J genes are TRBV9 and TRBJ2-2; no clear D gene. This receptor was identified in a human donor in good health. Some clones in this sample may be carry-over from other donors' samples. The CDR3 loop reads CASSVSNTGELFF. CDR3 DNA: TGTGCCAGCAGCGTTTCTAACACCGGGGAGCTGTTTTTT.